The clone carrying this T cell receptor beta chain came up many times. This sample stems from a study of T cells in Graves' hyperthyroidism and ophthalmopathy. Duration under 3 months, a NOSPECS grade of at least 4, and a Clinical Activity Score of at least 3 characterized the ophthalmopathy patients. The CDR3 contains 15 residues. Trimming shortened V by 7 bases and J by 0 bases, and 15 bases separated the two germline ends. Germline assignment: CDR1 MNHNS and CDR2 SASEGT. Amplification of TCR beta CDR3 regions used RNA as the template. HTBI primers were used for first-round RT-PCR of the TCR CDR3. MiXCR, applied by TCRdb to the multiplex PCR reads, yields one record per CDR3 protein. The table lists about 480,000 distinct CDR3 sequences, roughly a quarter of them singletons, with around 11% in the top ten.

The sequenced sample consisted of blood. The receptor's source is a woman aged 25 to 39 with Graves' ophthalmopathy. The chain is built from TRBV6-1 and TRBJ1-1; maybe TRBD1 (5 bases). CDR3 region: CASTPYLTVNTEAFF. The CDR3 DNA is TGTGCCAGCACCCCATACTTGACAGTGAACACTGAAGCTTTCTTT.